This record covers a single T cell receptor (beta chain). The antigen is undetermined. Measured with immunoSEQ multiplex PCR; TCRdb has only the in-frame clones, and not every one. The sample holds 45,000 to 55,000 clones; approximately 90% are singletons and the top ten take about 18%. This sample is part of a study of T cells in localized non-small cell lung cancer. Study findings and constraints: Uninvolved nearby lung showed the greatest T cell clonality, exceeding that found in tumor. Higher T cell density in the blood was associated with longer overall survival, whereas higher adjacent-lung clonality associated with shorter survival. There were a median roughly 62 of the top 100 tumor clones appearing in adjacent lung.

The germline CDR1 and CDR2 sequences are SGHTA and FQGNSA. The CDR3 sequence is 13 residues long. The germline V and J ends were trimmed by 5 bases and 0 bases, with 5 bases remaining between them. Sequences were derived from peripheral blood, sampled before any cancer treatment. The J gene is TRBJ2-4, the V gene TRBV7-2; D not resolved. The source of this sequence is a male donor at least 60 years old with stage III squamous cell lung carcinoma. CDR3 DNA sequence: TGTGCCAGCAGCGGCGCAGCCAAAAACATTCAGTACTTC. Amino acid sequence: CASSGAAKNIQYF.